The present TCR beta chain was sequenced within a study of OX40 agonist ivuxolimab in advanced cancers. Looking at the study overall: Recorded diagnoses for dose-escalation patients were hepatocellular carcinoma, melanoma, renal cell or head and neck cancer. Findings and caveats of the study: Normalized T-cell clonal expansion was also low in some nonresponders.

Only in-frame clones appear in the TCRdb table, and some are missing; sequencing was by immunoSEQ multiplex PCR. Here the sample spans tens of thousands of clones, 90% being singletons. CDR3 length: 10 amino acids. With 0 bases removed from V and 7 bases from J, the gap between germline ends came to 0 bases. Germline CDR1 and CDR2: SQVTM and ANQGSEA. Autoimmune disease history or systemic immunosuppression barred patients. Comments on this clone: Its antigen remains unidentified.

This clonotype originated in an adult with an advanced solid tumor such as melanoma, head and neck, liver or kidney cancer. The specimen was CD4+ or CD8+ T cells sorted from blood, collected in a trial of the OX40 agonist ivuxolimab. This chain uses TRBV29-1 with TRBJ1-4, with unresolved D. The CDR3 spells CSVEDEKLFF. The DNA of the CDR3 is TGCAGCGTTGAAGATGAAAAACTGTTTTTT.